These T cell receptor beta chains were read from a single sample in a study of a mutant IDH1 vaccine in newly diagnosed glioma. Sequencing used immunoSEQ multiplex PCR; TCRdb keeps in-frame clones, though not all of them. The sample holds about 23,000 clones, approximately 84% seen once. Antigens of these TCRs are unknown. Sequenced material: PBMCs, taken from a glioma patient whose treatment included an IDH1 peptide vaccine. All receptors derive from a man aged 40-49 years with glioma. The CDR3 runs from the conserved cysteine through the conserved F or W. A D gene is named only where the DNA matches it firmly. Some rows have no size entry. The others give once, few or many, or a class for an expanded clone.

NA,TRBD1,TRBV5-6,TRBJ1-1,CASSLRPRDRGLVAFF,TGTGCCAGCAGCTTGCGGCCCCGGGACAGAGGCCTCGTAGCTTTCTTT
NA,TRBD1,TRBV6-4,TRBJ2-7,CASSGPGTGPYEQYF,TGTGCCAGCAGCGGACCCGGGACAGGGCCCTACGAGCAGTACTTC
NA,NA,TRBV4-3,TRBJ1-4,CASSQVIGQMEKLFF,TGCGCCAGCAGCCAAGTGATCGGGCAGATGGAAAAACTGTTTTTT
NA,NA,TRBV7-2,TRBJ2-5,CASSLAAQQETQYF,TGTGCCAGCAGCTTAGCGGCCCAACAAGAGACCCAGTACTTC
NA,NA,TRBV6-6,TRBJ2-7,CASSGGAPYEQYF,TGTGCCAGCTCTGGCGGGGCTCCCTACGAGCAGTACTTC
NA,NA,TRBV29-1,TRBJ2-1,CSVLTWYNEQFF,TGCAGCGTTCTTACATGGTACAATGAGCAGTTCTTC
NA,NA,TRBV27,TRBJ2-2,CASATTNTGELFF,TGTGCCAGCGCTACGACGAACACCGGGGAGCTGTTTTTT
NA,TRBD2,TRBV4-3,TRBJ2-5,CASSQQTSGETQYF,TGCGCCAGCAGCCAACAAACTAGCGGTGAGACCCAGTACTTC
NA,NA,TRBV7-2,TRBJ1-3,CASSLGSGNTIYF,TGTGCCAGCAGCTTGGGAAGTGGAAACACCATATATTTT
once,TRBD2,TRBV5-1,TRBJ2-1,CASSLGTSGNEQFF,TGCGCCAGCAGCCTTGGGACTAGCGGCAATGAGCAGTTCTTC
NA,NA,TRBV5-3,TRBJ2-7,CARSGERYEQYF,TGTGCCAGAAGCGGTGAACGCTACGAGCAGTACTTC
NA,TRBD1,TRBV28,TRBJ1-4,CASRLQGALRGEKLFF,TGTGCCAGCAGATTACAGGGGGCGCTTCGAGGAGAAAAACTGTTTTTT
NA,NA,TRBV6-5,TRBJ1-1,CASSYGGDNTEAFF,TGTGCCAGCAGTTACGGGGGAGACAACACTGAAGCTTTCTTT
NA,TRBD2,TRBV5-4,TRBJ2-3,CASSTGLAGIGDTQYF,TGTGCCAGCAGCACCGGACTAGCGGGAATCGGAGATACGCAGTATTTT
NA,NA,TRBV6-6,TRBJ2-7,CASSYGASWSNEQYF,TGTGCCAGCAGTTACGGGGCCTCATGGAGCAACGAGCAGTACTTC
NA,NA,TRBV19,TRBJ2-2,CASSKAGKDTGELFF,TGTGCCAGTAGTAAGGCAGGGAAGGACACCGGGGAGCTGTTTTTT
NA,NA,TRBV5-4,TRBJ2-7,CASSGIGGQLAGKQYF,TGTGCCAGCAGCGGAATAGGGGGGCAGCTGGCAGGCAAGCAGTACTTC
once,NA,TRBV6-1,TRBJ2-5,CASSEPRARETQYF,TGTGCCAGCAGTGAACCCAGGGCTAGGGAGACCCAGTACTTC
NA,TRBD2,TRBV19,TRBJ2-1,CASSVSGRAPYNEQFF,TGTGCCAGTAGTGTTAGCGGGAGGGCCCCCTACAATGAGCAGTTCTTC
NA,TRBD1,TRBV13,TRBJ2-7,CASSSGTGFYEQYF,TGTGCCAGCAGCTCAGGGACAGGGTTCTACGAGCAGTACTTC
NA,NA,TRBV21-1,TRBJ1-1,CASSNITRNSGTGNLGTEAFF,TGTGCCAGCAGCAATATTACTCGTAATTCCGGGACAGGGAATTTAGGCACTGAAGCTTTCTTT
once,NA,TRBV7-8,TRBJ1-1,CASSLSRAMNTEAFF,TGTGCCAGCAGCTTATCTAGGGCCATGAACACTGAAGCTTTCTTT
NA,NA,TRBV6-5,TRBJ1-5,CASSYGGAGQPQHF,TGTGCCAGCAGTTATGGGGGGGCAGGTCAGCCCCAGCATTTT
NA,NA,TRBV7-2,TRBJ2-6,CASSLSNSGPINVLTF,TGTGCCAGCAGCTTAAGTAACTCAGGCCCTATCAACGTCCTGACTTTC
once,NA,TRBV7-8,TRBJ2-7,CASSLGPTEEQYF,TGTGCCAGCAGTTTGGGACCGACGGAGGAGCAGTACTTC
NA,NA,TRBV6-1,TRBJ2-7,CASNTGTAAYEQYF,TGTGCCAGCAATACCGGGACTGCCGCCTACGAGCAGTACTTC
NA,TRBD1,TRBV7-2,TRBJ2-5,CASSTTGGRGRRMGQYF,TGTGCCAGCAGCACCACAGGGGGACGGGGGAGGAGGATGGGCCAGTACTTC
NA,TRBD2,TRBV6-1,TRBJ2-2,CASRVAGGNTGELFF,TGTGCCAGCAGGGTAGCGGGAGGGAACACCGGGGAGCTGTTTTTT
NA,TRBD2,TRBV6-5,TRBJ2-7,CASRPGSGSRDEQYF,TGTGCCAGCAGGCCCGGTAGCGGGAGCAGGGACGAGCAGTACTTC
NA,TRBD2,TRBV18,TRBJ2-7,CASSGMRLAGREQYF,TGTGCCAGCTCAGGTATGAGGCTAGCGGGACGCGAGCAGTACTTC
once,TRBD2,TRBV15,TRBJ2-1,CATKLAGGPTSYNEQFF,TGTGCCACCAAACTAGCGGGAGGTCCTACCTCCTACAATGAGCAGTTCTTC
NA,NA,TRBV14,TRBJ2-5,CASSLGETQYF,TGTGCCAGCAGCCTGGGGGAGACCCAGTACTTC
NA,NA,TRBV27,TRBJ2-1,CASTGAGYNEQFF,TGTGCCAGCACAGGGGCTGGATACAATGAGCAGTTCTTC
NA,TRBD2,TRBV6-6,TRBJ2-1,CASTPRSGGAGGEQFF,TGTGCCAGCACCCCGAGAAGCGGGGGGGCGGGCGGTGAGCAGTTCTTC
NA,TRBD1,TRBV19,TRBJ1-1,CASSGGQGLWTEAFF,TGTGCCAGTAGTGGGGGACAGGGGCTATGGACTGAAGCTTTCTTT
NA,NA,TRBV2,TRBJ2-7,CASSRSLLREQYF,TGTGCCAGCAGTCGCAGCTTGTTGCGCGAGCAGTACTTC
NA,NA,TRBV6-5,TRBJ1-1,CASTAAGREAFF,TGTGCCAGCACCGCGGCCGGGCGGGAAGCTTTCTTT
NA,TRBD2,TRBV10-3,TRBJ2-1,CAIKAGGGDNEQFF,TGTGCCATCAAGGCGGGAGGAGGCGACAATGAGCAGTTCTTC
NA,NA,TRBV7-2,TRBJ2-7,CASSIQASYEQYF,TGTGCCAGCAGCATACAGGCCTCCTACGAGCAGTACTTC
NA,TRBD1,TRBV7-8,TRBJ2-7,CASSSRQGREQYF,TGTGCCAGCAGCTCTCGACAGGGTCGGGAGCAGTACTTC
NA,TRBD2,TRBV6-1,TRBJ2-1,CASSEGTSGSDEQFF,TGTGCCAGCAGTGAAGGTACTAGCGGGAGCGATGAGCAGTTCTTC
NA,TRBD2,TRBV19,TRBJ2-1,CASSIGTTFQQFF,TGTGCCAGTAGTATCGGGACTACCTTCCAGCAGTTCTTC
NA,NA,TRBV10-3,TRBJ2-3,CAISDPKGTPRPDTQYF,TGTGCCATCAGTGACCCTAAGGGGACTCCCCGCCCAGATACGCAGTATTTT
few,NA,TRBV28,TRBJ1-1,CASVGRRYTEAFF,TGTGCCAGCGTCGGCAGGCGGTACACTGAAGCTTTCTTT
once,NA,TRBV7-9,TRBJ2-7,CASSLASPGSREQYF,TGTGCCAGCAGCTTAGCTTCCCCGGGTTCGAGGGAGCAGTACTTC
NA,NA,TRBV19,TRBJ2-7,CASSIVGGGYEQYF,TGTGCCAGTAGTATAGTGGGTGGCGGCTACGAGCAGTACTTC
NA,NA,TRBV15,TRBJ2-3,CATSRDRVDSTDTQYF,TGTGCCACCAGCAGAGATCGGGTGGACAGCACAGATACGCAGTATTTT
NA,TRBD1,TRBV5-1,TRBJ2-7,CASSRGQETYEQYF,TGCGCCAGCAGCCGGGGACAGGAGACCTACGAGCAGTACTTC
NA,NA,TRBV5-8,TRBJ1-5,CASSLDRALRNQPQHF,TGTGCCAGCAGCTTGGACAGGGCCCTCAGGAATCAGCCCCAGCATTTT
NA,NA,TRBV5-1,TRBJ1-1,CASSLGGGKTEAFF,TGCGCCAGCAGCTTAGGGGGAGGGAAAACTGAAGCTTTCTTT
NA,NA,TRBV21-1,TRBJ2-7,CASIFSGRSSYEQYF,TGTGCCAGCATCTTTAGCGGGAGGAGCTCCTACGAGCAGTACTTC
NA,NA,TRBV6-1,TRBJ2-3,CASSAGAGNTDTQYF,TGTGCCAGCAGTGCCGGGGCAGGGAATACAGATACGCAGTATTTT
NA,NA,TRBV28,TRBJ2-6,CASSRRGRGAPGANVLTF,TGTGCCAGCAGCCGTCGCGGCAGGGGAGCCCCTGGGGCCAACGTCCTGACTTTC
NA,NA,TRBV2,TRBJ1-1,CASSDLFRAFF,TGTGCCAGCAGTGATCTTTTTCGGGCTTTCTTT
NA,NA,TRBV5-6,TRBJ2-5,CASRGGETQYF,TGTGCCAGCAGGGGGGGAGAGACCCAGTACTTC
NA,NA,TRBV4-2,TRBJ1-4,CASSQAGQGNEKLFF,TGTGCCAGCAGCCAAGCAGGGCAGGGTAATGAAAAACTGTTTTTT
NA,TRBD2,TRBV10-3,TRBJ2-7,CAISELGGKYEQYF,TGTGCCATCAGTGAGTTGGGGGGGAAATACGAGCAGTACTTC
NA,TRBD1,TRBV5-8,TRBJ1-1,CASSQYRGRAFF,TGTGCCAGCAGCCAATACAGGGGAAGGGCTTTCTTT
NA,TRBD1,TRBV27,TRBJ2-7,CASSGQGSHEQYF,TGTGCCAGCTCGGGACAGGGGTCCCACGAGCAGTACTTC